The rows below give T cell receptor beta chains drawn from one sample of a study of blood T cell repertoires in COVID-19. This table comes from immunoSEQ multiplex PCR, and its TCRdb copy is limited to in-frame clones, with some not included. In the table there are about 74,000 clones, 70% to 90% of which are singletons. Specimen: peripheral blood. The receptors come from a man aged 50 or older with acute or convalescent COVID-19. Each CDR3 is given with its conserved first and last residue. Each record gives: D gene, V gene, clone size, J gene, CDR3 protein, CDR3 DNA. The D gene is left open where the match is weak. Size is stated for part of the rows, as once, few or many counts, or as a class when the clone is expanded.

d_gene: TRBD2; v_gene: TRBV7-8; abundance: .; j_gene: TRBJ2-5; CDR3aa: CASSSLVAGDQTQYF; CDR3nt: TGTGCCAGCAGCTCGCTAGTAGCGGGGGACCAGACCCAGTACTTC
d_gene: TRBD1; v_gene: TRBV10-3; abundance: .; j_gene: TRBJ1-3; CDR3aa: CATQGAGNTIYF; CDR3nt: TGTGCCACGCAGGGGGCTGGAAACACCATATATTTT
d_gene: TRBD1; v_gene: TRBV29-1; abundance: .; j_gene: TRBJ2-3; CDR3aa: CSVEQTGADTQYF; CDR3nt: TGCAGCGTTGAGCAGACAGGGGCAGATACGCAGTATTTT
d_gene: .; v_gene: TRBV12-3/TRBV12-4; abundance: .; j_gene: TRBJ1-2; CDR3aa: CASSGWSGYGYTF; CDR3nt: TGTGCCAGCAGCGGATGGTCAGGGTATGGCTACACCTTC
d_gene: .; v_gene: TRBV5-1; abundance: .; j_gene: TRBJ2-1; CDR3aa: CASSLDPINEQFF; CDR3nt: TGCGCCAGCAGCTTGGATCCTATCAATGAGCAGTTCTTC
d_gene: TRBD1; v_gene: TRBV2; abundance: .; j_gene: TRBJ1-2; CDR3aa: CASRSGQANYGYTF; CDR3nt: TGTGCCAGCAGGAGCGGACAGGCTAACTATGGCTACACCTTC
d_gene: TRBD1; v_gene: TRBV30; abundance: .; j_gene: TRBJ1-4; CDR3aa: CAWSAGTATNEKLFF; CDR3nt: TGTGCCTGGAGTGCCGGGACAGCAACTAATGAAAAACTGTTTTTT
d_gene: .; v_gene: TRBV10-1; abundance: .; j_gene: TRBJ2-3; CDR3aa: CASSEDPGSTDTQYF; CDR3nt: TGCGCCAGCAGTGAAGATCCGGGGAGCACAGATACGCAGTATTTT
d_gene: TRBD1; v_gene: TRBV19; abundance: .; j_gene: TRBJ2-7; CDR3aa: CASSMMGTGDQYF; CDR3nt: TGTGCCAGTAGTATGATGGGGACAGGGGATCAGTACTTC
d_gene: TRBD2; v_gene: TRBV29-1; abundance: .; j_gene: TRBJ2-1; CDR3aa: CSVGAGYYNEQFF; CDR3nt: TGCAGCGTTGGAGCGGGGTACTACAATGAGCAGTTCTTC
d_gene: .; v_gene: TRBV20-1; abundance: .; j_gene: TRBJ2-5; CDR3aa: CSGAEQETQYF; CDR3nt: TGCAGTGGTGCGGAACAAGAGACCCAGTACTTC
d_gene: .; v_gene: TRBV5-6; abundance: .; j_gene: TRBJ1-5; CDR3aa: CASSGRVNNQPQHF; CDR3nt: TGTGCCAGCAGCGGCAGGGTGAACAATCAGCCCCAGCATTTT
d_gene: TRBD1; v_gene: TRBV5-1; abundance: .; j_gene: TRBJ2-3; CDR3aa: CASSRGGRSTDTQYF; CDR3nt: TGCGCCAGCAGTCGAGGGGGCCGAAGCACAGATACGCAGTATTTT
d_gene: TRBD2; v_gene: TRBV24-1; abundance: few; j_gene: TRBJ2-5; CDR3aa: CATAEARGVQETQYF; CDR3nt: TGTGCCACCGCGGAGGCACGGGGGGTCCAAGAGACCCAGTACTTC
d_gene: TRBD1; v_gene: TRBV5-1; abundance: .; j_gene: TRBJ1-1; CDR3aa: CASSLYPQDRGPVTEAFF; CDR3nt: TGCGCCAGCAGCTTATATCCCCAGGACAGGGGGCCGGTGACTGAAGCTTTCTTT
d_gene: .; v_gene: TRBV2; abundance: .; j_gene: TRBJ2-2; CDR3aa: CASSDLKGTGELFF; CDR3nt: TGTGCCAGCAGTGATTTAAAGGGGACCGGGGAGCTGTTTTTT
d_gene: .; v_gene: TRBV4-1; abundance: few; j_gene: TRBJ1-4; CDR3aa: CASSQDRGVGTNEKLFF; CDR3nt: TGCGCCAGCAGCCAAGATCGGGGTGTAGGGACTAATGAAAAACTGTTTTTT
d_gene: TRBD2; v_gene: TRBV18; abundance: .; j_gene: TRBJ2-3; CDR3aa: CASSRLAGGQDTQYF; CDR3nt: TGTGCCAGCTCACGACTAGCGGGGGGACAGGATACGCAGTATTTT
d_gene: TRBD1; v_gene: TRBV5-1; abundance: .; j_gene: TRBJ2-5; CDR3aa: CASSSTAGTGEETQYF; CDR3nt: TGCGCCAGCAGCTCCACCGCCGGGACAGGGGAAGAGACCCAGTACTTC
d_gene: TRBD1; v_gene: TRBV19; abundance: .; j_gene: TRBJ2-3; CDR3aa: CASSPPPGQRTDTQYF; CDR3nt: TGTGCCAGTAGCCCTCCCCCGGGACAGCGCACAGATACGCAGTATTTT
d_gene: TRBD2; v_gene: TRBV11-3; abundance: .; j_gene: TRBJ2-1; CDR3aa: CASSLDGGAAGGQRNEQFF; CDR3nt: TGTGCCAGCAGCTTAGACGGGGGGGCGGCGGGGGGGCAACGGAATGAGCAGTTCTTC
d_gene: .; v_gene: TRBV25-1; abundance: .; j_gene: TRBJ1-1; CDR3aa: CASSDGTLLKHTEAFF; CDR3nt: TGTGCCAGCAGTGACGGGACACTCCTGAAGCACACTGAAGCTTTCTTT
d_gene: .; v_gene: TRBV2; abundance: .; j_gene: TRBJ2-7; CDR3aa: CASSESSLGPKAHEQYF; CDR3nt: TGTGCCAGCAGTGAAAGTTCGCTGGGCCCCAAAGCCCACGAGCAGTACTTC
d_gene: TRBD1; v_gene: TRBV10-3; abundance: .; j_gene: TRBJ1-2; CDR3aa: CAISINTGTGGYGYTF; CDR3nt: TGTGCCATCAGTATCAACACCGGGACAGGGGGTTATGGCTACACCTTC
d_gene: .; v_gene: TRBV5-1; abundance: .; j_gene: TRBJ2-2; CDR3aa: CASSVTTLNTGELFF; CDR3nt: TGCGCCAGCAGCGTAACTACGTTGAACACCGGGGAGCTGTTTTTT
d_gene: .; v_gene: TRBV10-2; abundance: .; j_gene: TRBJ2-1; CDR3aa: CASSDRAGTSYNEQFF; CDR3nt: TGCGCCAGCAGTGATCGGGCGGGGACCTCCTACAATGAGCAGTTCTTC
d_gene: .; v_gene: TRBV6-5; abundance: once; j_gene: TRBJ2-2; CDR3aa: CASSPVRNTGELFF; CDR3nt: TGTGCCAGCAGTCCCGTGCGTAACACCGGGGAGCTGTTTTTT
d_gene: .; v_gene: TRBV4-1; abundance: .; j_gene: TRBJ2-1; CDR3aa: CASSQDGSGYYNEQFF; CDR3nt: TGCGCCAGCAGCCAAGATGGCTCAGGGTACTACAATGAGCAGTTCTTC
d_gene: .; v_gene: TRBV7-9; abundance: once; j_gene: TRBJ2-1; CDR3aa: CASSPDPYPGDNEQFF; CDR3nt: TGTGCCAGCAGCCCAGACCCTTACCCCGGAGACAATGAGCAGTTCTTC
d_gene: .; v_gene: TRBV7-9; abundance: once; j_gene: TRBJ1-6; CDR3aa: CASSYDRPSSPLHF; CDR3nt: TGTGCCAGCAGTTACGACAGGCCAAGTTCACCCCTCCACTTT
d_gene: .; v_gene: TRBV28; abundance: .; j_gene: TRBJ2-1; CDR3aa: CASSFNLIPGIPYNEQFF; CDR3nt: TGTGCCAGCAGTTTCAACCTCATTCCTGGCATCCCCTACAATGAGCAGTTCTTC
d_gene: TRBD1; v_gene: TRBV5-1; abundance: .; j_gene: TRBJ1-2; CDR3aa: CASSLGTGVGYTF; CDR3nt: TGCGCCAGCAGCCTAGGGACAGGGGTCGGCTACACCTTC
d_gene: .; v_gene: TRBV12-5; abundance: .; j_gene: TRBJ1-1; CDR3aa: CASARGTDTEAFF; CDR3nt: TGTGCTAGTGCCCGGGGAACGGACACTGAAGCTTTCTTT
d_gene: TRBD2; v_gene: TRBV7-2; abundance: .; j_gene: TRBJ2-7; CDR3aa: CASSLGASGLSYEQYF; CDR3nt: TGTGCCAGCAGCTTAGGGGCTAGCGGGCTCTCCTACGAGCAGTACTTC
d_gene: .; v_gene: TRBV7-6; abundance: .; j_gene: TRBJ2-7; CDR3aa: CASSSQSSGSYEQYF; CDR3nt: TGTGCCAGCAGCTCTCAGTCGTCAGGTAGCTACGAGCAGTACTTC
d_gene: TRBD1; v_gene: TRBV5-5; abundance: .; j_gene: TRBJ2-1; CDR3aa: CASSSAGDRGEQFF; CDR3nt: TGTGCCAGCAGCTCAGCAGGGGACAGGGGGGAGCAGTTCTTC
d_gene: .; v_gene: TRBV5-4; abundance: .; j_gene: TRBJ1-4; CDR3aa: CASSLAGIDEKLFF; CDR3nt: TGTGCCAGCAGCTTGGCCGGGATCGATGAAAAACTGTTTTTT
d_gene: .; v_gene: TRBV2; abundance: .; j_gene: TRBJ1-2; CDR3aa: CASSEVASGYTF; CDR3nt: TGTGCCAGCAGTGAAGTGGCCTCTGGCTACACCTTC
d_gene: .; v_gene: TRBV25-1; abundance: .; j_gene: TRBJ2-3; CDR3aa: CASSSGDRRTDTQYF; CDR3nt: TGTGCCAGCAGTAGCGGGGACAGGCGCACAGATACGCAGTATTTT
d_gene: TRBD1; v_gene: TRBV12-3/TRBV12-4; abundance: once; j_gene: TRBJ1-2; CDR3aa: CASRGTENYGYTF; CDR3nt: TGTGCCAGCAGAGGGACAGAGAACTATGGCTACACCTTC
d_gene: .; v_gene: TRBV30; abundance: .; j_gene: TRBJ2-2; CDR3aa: CAGGRYTGELFF; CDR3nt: TGTGCCGGGGGGAGATACACCGGGGAGCTGTTTTTT
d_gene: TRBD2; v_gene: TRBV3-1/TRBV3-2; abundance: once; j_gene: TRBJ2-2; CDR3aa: CASSQERLAGGPSGELFF; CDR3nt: TGTGCCAGCAGCCAAGAACGACTAGCGGGGGGGCCATCCGGGGAGCTGTTTTTT
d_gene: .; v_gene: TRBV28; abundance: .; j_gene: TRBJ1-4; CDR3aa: CASRWTDEPEKLFF; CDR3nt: TGTGCCAGCAGGTGGACAGACGAACCTGAAAAACTGTTTTTT
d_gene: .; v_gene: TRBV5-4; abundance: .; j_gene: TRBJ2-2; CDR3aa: CASSPGWDTGELFF; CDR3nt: TGTGCCAGCAGCCCCGGGTGGGACACCGGGGAGCTGTTTTTT
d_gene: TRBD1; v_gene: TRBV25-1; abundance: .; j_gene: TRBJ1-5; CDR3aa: CASTPGQGWICSNQPQHF; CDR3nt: TGTGCCAGCACCCCGGGACAGGGGTGGATTTGCAGCAATCAGCCCCAGCATTTT
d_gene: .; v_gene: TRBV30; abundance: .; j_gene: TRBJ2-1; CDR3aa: CAWSGVSSYNEQFF; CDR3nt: TGTGCCTGGAGCGGTGTTAGCTCCTACAATGAGCAGTTCTTC
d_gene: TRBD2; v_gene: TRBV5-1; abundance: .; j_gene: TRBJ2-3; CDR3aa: CASSRNPLAGVTGTQYF; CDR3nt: TGCGCCAGCAGCCGGAACCCCCTAGCGGGGGTTACGGGTACGCAGTATTTT
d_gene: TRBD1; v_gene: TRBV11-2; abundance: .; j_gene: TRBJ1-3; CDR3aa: CASSSWTGISSGNTIYF; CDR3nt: TGTGCCAGCAGCTCGTGGACAGGAATAAGCTCTGGAAACACCATATATTTT
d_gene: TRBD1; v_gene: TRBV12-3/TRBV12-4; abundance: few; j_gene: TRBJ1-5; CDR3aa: CASSRGTGQPQHF; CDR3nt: TGTGCCAGCAGCAGGGGGACGGGGCAGCCCCAGCATTTT
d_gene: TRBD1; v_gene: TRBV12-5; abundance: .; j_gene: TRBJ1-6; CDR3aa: CASGLGSGGGAYSPLHF; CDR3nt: TGTGCTAGTGGTTTGGGATCCGGAGGGGGCGCCTATTCACCCCTCCACTTT
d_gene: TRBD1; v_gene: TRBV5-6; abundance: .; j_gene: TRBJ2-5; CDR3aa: CASSPQGGVTQYF; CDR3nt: TGTGCCAGCAGCCCACAGGGGGGAGTCACCCAGTACTTC
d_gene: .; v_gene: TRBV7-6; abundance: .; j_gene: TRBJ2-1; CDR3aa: CASSLAGGEQFF; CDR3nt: TGTGCCAGCAGCTTAGCCGGGGGTGAGCAGTTCTTC
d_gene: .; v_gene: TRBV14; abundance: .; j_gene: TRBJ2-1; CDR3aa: CASSQDRVGEQFF; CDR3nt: TGTGCCAGCAGCCAAGACCGCGTCGGTGAGCAGTTCTTC